This TCR beta chain was observed in a study of T cells in Graves' hyperthyroidism and ophthalmopathy. Overall study results and limits: Stable hyperthyroidism was separated from ophthalmopathy by a model based on 13 V-J features. Among thyroid clonotypes expanded above 0.001, most also appeared in blood. The model anticipated ophthalmopathy a median around six months pre-onset.

This clonotype showed up just a few times. Its antigen is as yet unknown. J was trimmed by 2 bases and V by 3 bases; bases with no gene match: 2. The CDR3 covers 15 residues. The germline CDR1 and CDR2 sequences are SGDLS and YYNGEE. Researchers amplified the TCR beta CDR3 regions from RNA transcripts. With the HTBI primer set, the TCR CDR3 went through a first round of RT-PCR. TCRdb processed the multiplex PCR reads anew with MiXCR; each CDR3 protein has one entry. The sample shows approximately 700,000 distinct CDR3 sequences, about 45% of them seen only once. On the basis of clinical symptoms, serum thyroxine and TRAb, thyroid ultrasound and orbital computed tomography, diagnoses were made.

The material sequenced was peripheral blood or thyroid tissue (not recorded which). This chain connects TRBV9 to TRBJ2-6, with 7 positions matching TRBD1. The clonotype originates from an adult man with Graves' disease, either hyperthyroidism or ophthalmopathy (not recorded which). This CDR3 reads CASSADRAGANVLTF. CDR3 coding DNA: TGTGCCAGCAGCGCCGACAGGGCTGGGGCCAACGTCCTGACTTTC.